Listed below are T cell receptor beta chains from one sample, sequenced in a study of T cells in Graves' hyperthyroidism and ophthalmopathy. TCRdb used MiXCR to reprocess the multiplex PCR reads, holding one entry per CDR3 protein. The sample holds a few hundred thousand distinct CDR3 sequences; approximately 15% are singletons and the top ten take roughly 6.2%. The sample comprised blood. The source is a woman younger than 45 with Graves' hyperthyroidism that later progressed to Graves' ophthalmopathy. Each CDR3 is given with its conserved first and last residue. Fields, in order: D gene, J gene, clone size, V gene, CDR3 protein, CDR3 DNA. A D gene is named only where the DNA matches it firmly. Size values are once, few and many counts, or a class for expanded clones, and some rows have none.

NA TRBJ1-1 many TRBV28 CASSYVPVNTEAFF TGTGCCAGCAGTTACGTCCCGGTGAACACTGAAGCTTTCTTT
NA TRBJ1-5 few TRBV28 CATKGGAGIQPQHF TGTGCCACCAAAGGGGGGGCGGGGATACAGCCCCAGCATTTT
TRBD1 TRBJ2-1 NA TRBV12-3/TRBV12-4 CASNQDPGQGDSRTYNEQFF TGTGCCAGCAACCAAGATCCGGGACAGGGGGATAGCAGGACCTACAATGAGCAGTTCTTC
NA TRBJ1-2 many TRBV9 CASFRQGLGYTF TGTGCCAGCTTTCGTCAGGGGCTTGGCTACACCTTC
NA TRBJ1-2 many TRBV20-1 CSARVRQNYGYTF TGCAGTGCTAGAGTCAGACAGAACTATGGCTACACCTTC
TRBD2 TRBJ2-1 NA TRBV18 CASSPPGLAGEGEQFF TGTGCCAGCTCACCCCCGGGACTAGCGGGAGAGGGAGAGCAGTTCTTC
NA TRBJ2-1 few TRBV20-1 CSARTYSYNEQFF TGCAGTGCTAGAACATACTCCTACAATGAGCAGTTCTTC
NA TRBJ2-1 few TRBV4-1 CASRSDWGSYNEQFF TGCGCCAGCAGGTCAGACTGGGGCTCCTACAATGAGCAGTTCTTC
NA TRBJ1-2 many TRBV4-1 CASSQLTYYGYTF TGCGCCAGCAGCCAGTTGACTTATTATGGCTACACCTTC
TRBD2 TRBJ2-1 many TRBV24-1 CATSALAGSSYNEQFF TGTGCCACCAGCGCCTTAGCGGGGAGCTCCTACAATGAGCAGTTCTTC
NA TRBJ2-7 many TRBV20-1 CSARAWALEEQYF TGCAGTGCTAGAGCGTGGGCCCTAGAGGAGCAGTACTTC
TRBD2 TRBJ2-1 NA TRBV20-1 CSARIAGGPFNEQFF TGCAGTGCTAGAATAGCGGGAGGGCCCTTCAATGAGCAGTTCTTC
NA TRBJ2-2 NA TRBV20-1 CSGQGNTGELFF TGCAGTGGGCAGGGCAACACCGGGGAGCTGTTTTTT
NA TRBJ1-3 NA TRBV9 CASSVMAGNTIYF TGTGCCAGCAGCGTAATGGCGGGAAACACCATATATTTT
TRBD1 TRBJ1-4 many TRBV6-6 CASSYSGQGSEGEKLFF TGTGCCAGCAGTTACTCGGGACAGGGGAGTGAGGGTGAAAAACTGTTTTTT
NA TRBJ2-5 NA TRBV24-1 CATSDFWTETQYF TGTGCCACCAGTGATTTCTGGACGGAGACCCAGTACTTC
NA TRBJ1-1 many TRBV6-1 CATDGGAGNTEAFF TGTGCCACCGATGGGGGCGCGGGGAACACTGAAGCTTTCTTT
NA TRBJ2-7 NA TRBV27 CASSSLDKSYEQYF TGTGCCAGCAGTTCATTAGACAAATCCTACGAGCAGTACTTC
NA TRBJ2-3 NA TRBV12-3/TRBV12-4 CAGTPSTDTQYF TGTGCCGGCACCCCTTCGACAGATACGCAGTATTTT
NA TRBJ1-5 few TRBV6-2/TRBV6-3 CASSGGLGNQPQHF TGTGCCAGCAGTGGAGGACTAGGGAATCAGCCCCAGCATTTT
TRBD1 TRBJ1-6 NA TRBV7-3 CASSLLGTGSSPLHF TGTGCCAGCAGCTTGCTAGGGACAGGGAGTTCACCCCTCCACTTT
NA TRBJ1-5 many TRBV6-1 CASSVPNSNQPQHF TGTGCCAGCAGTGTGCCAAATAGCAATCAGCCCCAGCATTTT
NA TRBJ1-1 many TRBV20-1 CSAREGVMNTEAFF TGCAGTGCTAGAGAGGGGGTAATGAACACTGAAGCTTTCTTT
TRBD1 TRBJ2-1 many TRBV12-3/TRBV12-4 CASSRTGGSYNEQFF TGTGCCAGCAGCCGGACAGGGGGCTCCTACAATGAGCAGTTCTTC
NA TRBJ2-3 many TRBV12-5 CASGLAGLGGTSTDTQYF TGTGCTAGTGGTTTGGCCGGCCTAGGGGGTACTAGCACAGATACGCAGTATTTT
TRBD1 TRBJ2-1 many TRBV28 CAGSTGVSYNEQFF TGTGCCGGCAGCACAGGGGTATCCTACAATGAGCAGTTCTTC
NA TRBJ1-2 many TRBV28 CASSLLAGKGYTF TGTGCCAGCAGTTTATTAGCAGGGAAAGGCTACACCTTC
NA TRBJ1-1 many TRBV20-1 CSARGGPEAFF TGCAGTGCTAGGGGGGGACCTGAAGCTTTCTTT
TRBD2 TRBJ2-2 many TRBV5-1 CASGLAGFTGELFF TGCGCCAGCGGACTAGCGGGATTCACCGGGGAGCTGTTTTTT
NA TRBJ2-3 many TRBV7-8 CASSLGSVSTDTQYF TGTGCCAGCAGCTTAGGGTCGGTAAGCACAGATACGCAGTATTTT
NA TRBJ2-7 many TRBV6-2/TRBV6-3 CASRPRTAAYEQYF TGTGCCAGCAGGCCAAGGACCGCCGCCTACGAGCAGTACTTC
TRBD1 TRBJ1-2 many TRBV2 CASEPRGQAHYGYTF TGTGCCAGTGAACCGAGAGGACAGGCTCACTATGGCTACACCTTC
NA TRBJ1-1 many TRBV14 CASSQETLNTEAFF TGTGCCAGCAGCCAAGAGACCTTGAACACTGAAGCTTTCTTT
TRBD1 TRBJ2-2 few TRBV7-9 CASSLPPGQGNTGELFF TGTGCCAGCAGCTTGCCACCAGGACAGGGGAACACCGGGGAGCTGTTTTTT
TRBD1 TRBJ1-1 few TRBV27 CASSTGLGQGPDTEAFF TGTGCCAGCAGCACGGGTTTGGGACAGGGCCCGGACACTGAAGCTTTCTTT
NA TRBJ2-7 NA TRBV2 CASRYQGGDEQYF TGTGCCAGCAGGTATCAGGGGGGCGACGAGCAGTACTTC
TRBD1 TRBJ1-5 few TRBV18 CASSPQGGGNQPQHF TGTGCCAGCTCACCGCAGGGGGGAGGCAATCAGCCCCAGCATTTT
TRBD1 TRBJ2-2 many TRBV2 CASNGQGSIGELFF TGTGCCAGTAATGGACAGGGAAGTATCGGGGAGCTGTTTTTT
TRBD1 TRBJ1-1 NA TRBV4-1 CASSSEAGTGGVNTEAFF TGCGCCAGCAGCTCCGAGGCCGGGACAGGGGGCGTGAACACTGAAGCTTTCTTT
TRBD2 TRBJ2-7 many TRBV28 CASTLGEGSLREQYF TGTGCCAGCACCTTAGGGGAGGGAAGTTTGAGGGAGCAGTACTTC
TRBD1 TRBJ2-6 many TRBV15 CATSRETGFSGANVLTF TGTGCCACCAGCAGAGAGACAGGGTTCTCTGGGGCCAACGTCCTGACTTTC
TRBD2 TRBJ2-1 many TRBV20-1 CSARVGLAGGSRYNEQFF TGCAGTGCTAGAGTAGGACTAGCGGGAGGCTCTAGGTACAATGAGCAGTTCTTC
TRBD1 TRBJ1-1 many TRBV27 CASGGQGGWTEAFF TGTGCCAGCGGGGGACAGGGGGGGTGGACTGAAGCTTTCTTT
TRBD1 TRBJ2-7 many TRBV20-1 CSARDRTGSEQHF TGCAGTGCTAGAGATCGGACAGGGAGCGAGCAGCACTTC
TRBD1 TRBJ1-5 few TRBV30 CAWAPGQVNQPQHF TGTGCCTGGGCTCCGGGACAGGTAAATCAGCCCCAGCATTTT
NA TRBJ1-3 many TRBV10-3 CAIRSGDSGNTIYF TGTGCCATCAGATCTGGAGACTCTGGAAACACCATATATTTT
NA TRBJ1-5 few TRBV20-1 CSARDLYRGREQPQHF TGCAGTGCTAGAGATCTTTATCGGGGCCGCGAACAGCCCCAGCATTTT
NA TRBJ1-1 many TRBV19 CASSIESFTEAFF TGTGCCAGTAGTATTGAATCTTTCACTGAAGCTTTCTTT
TRBD1 TRBJ1-2 NA TRBV6-1 CASSHDRVGYTF TGTGCCAGCAGTCATGACAGGGTCGGCTACACCTTC
TRBD1 TRBJ1-1 many TRBV30 CAWSRTGEITEAFF TGTGCCTGGAGTAGGACAGGGGAGATCACTGAAGCTTTCTTT
NA TRBJ1-1 few TRBV19 CASRAGVEAFF TGTGCCAGCCGGGCGGGAGTTGAAGCTTTCTTT
TRBD2 TRBJ2-5 NA TRBV20-1 CSARGSGRSETQYF TGCAGTGCTAGGGGTAGCGGGAGGTCAGAGACCCAGTACTTC
TRBD1 TRBJ1-4 many TRBV30 CAWSVLSAGGNEKLFF TGTGCCTGGAGTGTACTTTCGGCAGGGGGTAATGAAAAACTGTTTTTT
TRBD2 TRBJ2-3 many TRBV6-1 CASSEARTSGPTDTQYF TGTGCCAGCAGTGAAGCCCGGACTAGCGGGCCCACAGATACGCAGTATTTT
NA TRBJ2-7 many TRBV20-1 CSARDFSGANQYEQYF TGCAGTGCTAGAGATTTTTCAGGGGCCAACCAATACGAGCAGTACTTC
NA TRBJ2-7 many TRBV7-6 CASSLDSGEQYF TGTGCCAGCAGCTTAGATAGTGGCGAGCAGTACTTC
NA TRBJ2-3 many TRBV7-9 CASSFQLSTDTQYF TGTGCCAGCAGCTTTCAGCTGAGCACAGATACGCAGTATTTT
TRBD2 TRBJ2-5 many TRBV18 CASSPVAGEETQYF TGTGCCAGCTCACCAGTCGCGGGGGAGGAGACCCAGTACTTC
NA TRBJ2-7 many TRBV20-1 CSVQTTSSYEQYF TGCAGTGTCCAGACTACCTCCTCCTACGAGCAGTACTTC